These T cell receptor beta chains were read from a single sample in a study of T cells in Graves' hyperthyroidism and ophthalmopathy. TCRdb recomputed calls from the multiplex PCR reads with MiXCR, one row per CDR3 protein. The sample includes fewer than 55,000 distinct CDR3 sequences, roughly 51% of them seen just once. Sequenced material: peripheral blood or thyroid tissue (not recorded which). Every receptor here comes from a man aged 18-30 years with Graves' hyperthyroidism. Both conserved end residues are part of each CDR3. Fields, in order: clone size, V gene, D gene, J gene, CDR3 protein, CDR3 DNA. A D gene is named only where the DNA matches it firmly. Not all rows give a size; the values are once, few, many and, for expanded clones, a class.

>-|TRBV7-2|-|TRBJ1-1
CASSVNPGTEAFF
TGTGCCAGCAGCGTCAACCCCGGGACAGAAGCTTTCTTT
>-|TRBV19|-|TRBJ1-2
CASSISGLGYTF
TGTGCCAGTAGTATCAGCGGGCTTGGCTACACCTTC
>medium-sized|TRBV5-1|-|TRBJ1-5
CASSVGAGYQPQHF
TGCGCCAGCAGCGTCGGGGCTGGTTATCAGCCCCAGCATTTT
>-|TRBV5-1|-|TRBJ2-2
CASSWNTDFTGELFF
TGCGCCAGCAGCTGGAACACGGACTTTACCGGGGAGCTGTTTTTT
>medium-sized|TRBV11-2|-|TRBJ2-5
CASSLGMGPETQYF
TGTGCCAGCAGCTTAGGCATGGGTCCGGAGACCCAGTACTTC
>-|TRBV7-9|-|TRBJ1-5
CASSLEGGDQPQHF
TGTGCCAGCAGCTTAGAAGGGGGGGACCAGCCCCAGCATTTT
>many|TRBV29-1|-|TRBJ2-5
CSVERQSQETQYF
TGCAGCGTTGAAAGACAGTCCCAAGAGACCCAGTACTTC
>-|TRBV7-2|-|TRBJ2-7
CASSFYICSASLLASEQYF
-
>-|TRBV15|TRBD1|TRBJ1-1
CATRGTGPGTEAFF
TGTGCCACCAGAGGGACAGGCCCAGGAACTGAAGCTTTCTTT
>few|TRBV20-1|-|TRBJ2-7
CSAPGPGSEQYF
TGCAGTGCTCCAGGGCCGGGAAGCGAGCAGTACTTC
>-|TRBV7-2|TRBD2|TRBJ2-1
CASGAQGGRYNEQFF
TGTGCCAGCGGCGCCCAGGGCGGGAGATACAATGAGCAGTTCTTC
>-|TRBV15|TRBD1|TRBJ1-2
CATSRPRTGTDGYTF
TGTGCCACCAGCAGGCCACGGACAGGGACTGATGGCTACACCTTC
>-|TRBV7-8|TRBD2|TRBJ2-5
CASSSGLAQFHETQYF
TGTGCCAGCAGCTCCGGACTAGCGCAATTCCACGAGACCCAGTACTTC
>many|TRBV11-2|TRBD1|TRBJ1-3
CASSFGTGLGNTIYF
TGTGCCAGCAGCTTCGGGACAGGGCTCGGAAACACCATATATTTT
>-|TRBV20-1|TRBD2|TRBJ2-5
CSASRPTSAETQYF
TGCAGTGCTTCCCGTCCGACTAGCGCTGAGACCCAGTACTTC
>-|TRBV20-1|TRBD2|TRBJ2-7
CSATSGGLNEQYF
TGCAGTGCCACTAGCGGGGGACTCAACGAGCAGTACTTC
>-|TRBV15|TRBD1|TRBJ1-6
CATSRDLGTGGMSPLHF
TGTGCCACCAGCAGAGATCTCGGGACAGGGGGGATGTCACCCCTCCACTTT
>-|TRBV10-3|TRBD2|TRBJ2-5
CAISGGGLQETQYF
TGTGCCATCAGTGGGGGGGGTCTTCAAGAGACCCAGTACTTC
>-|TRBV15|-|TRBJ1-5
CATSSSRQDPRQPQHF
TGTGCCACCAGCAGCTCCAGACAGGACCCCAGGCAGCCCCAGCATTTT
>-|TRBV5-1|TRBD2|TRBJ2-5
CATSAGALQETQYF
TGCGCCACCTCAGCGGGAGCCTTACAAGAGACCCAGTACTTC
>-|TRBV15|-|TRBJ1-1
CATSSHKGTGTEAFF
TGTGCCACCAGCAGCCATAAGGGGACGGGGACTGAAGCTTTCTTT
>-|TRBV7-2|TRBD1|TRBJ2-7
CASSYRGQGAHEQYF
TGTGCCAGCAGCTACAGGGGGCAGGGGGCCCACGAGCAGTACTTC
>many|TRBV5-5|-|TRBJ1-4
CASSFVGTQGTNEKLFF
TGTGCCAGCAGCTTCGTAGGGACCCAGGGGACTAATGAAAAACTGTTTTTT
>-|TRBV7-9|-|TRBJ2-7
CASSLTATYEQYF
TGTGCCAGCAGCTTAACAGCAACCTACGAGCAGTACTTC
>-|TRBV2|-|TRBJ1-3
CASSVGNTIYF
TGTGCCAGCAGTGTTGGAAACACCATATATTTT
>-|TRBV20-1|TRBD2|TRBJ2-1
CSARDPSLLAGGYNEQFF
TGCAGTGCTAGAGATCCAAGTCTACTAGCGGGAGGGTACAATGAGCAGTTCTTC
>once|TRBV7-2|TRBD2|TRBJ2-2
CASSFRDGGTGKLFF
TGTGCCAGCAGCTTCCGGGACGGGGGGACCGGGAAGCTGTTTTTT
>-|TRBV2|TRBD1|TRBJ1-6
CASSEVPPGGRNSPLHF
TGTGCCAGCAGTGAAGTGCCCCCAGGGGGCAGGAATTCACCCCTCCACTTT
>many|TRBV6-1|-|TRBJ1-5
CASSDMGQGNQPQHF
TGTGCCAGCAGTGATATGGGTCAGGGGAATCAGCCCCAGCATTTT
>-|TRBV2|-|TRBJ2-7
CASSYQRDEQYF
TGTGCCAGCAGTTACCAGCGGGACGAGCAGTACTTC
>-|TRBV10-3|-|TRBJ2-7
CAISDEDSSYQEQYF
TGTGCCATCAGTGATGAAGACAGCTCCTACCAGGAGCAGTACTTC
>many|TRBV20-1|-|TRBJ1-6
CSARDMAGRGSPLHF
TGCAGTGCTAGAGATATGGCAGGGCGAGGGTCACCCCTCCACTTT
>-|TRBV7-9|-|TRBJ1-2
CASSPDGGYGYTF
TGTGCCAGCAGCCCGGACGGGGGCTATGGCTACACCTTC
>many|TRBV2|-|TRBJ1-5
CASSDGTENQPQHF
TGTGCCAGCAGTGACGGGACGGAAAATCAGCCCCAGCATTTT
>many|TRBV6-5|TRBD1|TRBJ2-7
CASSTYETTRGSPYEQYF
TGTGCCAGCAGTACATACGAAACAACCAGGGGGAGTCCGTACGAGCAGTACTTC
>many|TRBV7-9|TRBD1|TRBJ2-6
CASRRQGLNSGANVLTF
TGTGCCAGCAGGAGACAGGGATTGAACTCTGGGGCCAACGTCCTGACTTTC
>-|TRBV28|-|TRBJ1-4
CASSFNGRPEKLFF
TGTGCCAGCAGTTTTAATGGTAGACCTGAAAAACTGTTTTTT
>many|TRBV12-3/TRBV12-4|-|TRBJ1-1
CASSPPTGGAFAFF
TGTGCCAGCAGTCCACCGACAGGAGGGGCGTTTGCTTTCTTT
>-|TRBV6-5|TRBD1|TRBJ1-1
CASSPQGGGMNTEAFF
TGTGCCAGCAGCCCACAGGGGGGTGGCATGAACACTGAAGCTTTCTTT
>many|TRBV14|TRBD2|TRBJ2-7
CASSPGLVGSEQYF
TGTGCCAGCAGCCCGGGACTAGTAGGCTCCGAGCAGTACTTC
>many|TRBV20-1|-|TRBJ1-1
CSARVSNGKGAFF
TGCAGTGCTAGAGTTTCTAACGGAAAGGGAGCTTTCTTT
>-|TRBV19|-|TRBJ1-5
CASSTAGGSFSNQPQHF
TGTGCCAGTAGCACGGCGGGAGGGAGCTTTAGCAATCAGCCCCAGCATTTT
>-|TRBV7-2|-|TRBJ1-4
CASSLAHSEKLFF
TGTGCCAGCAGCTTAGCGCATTCCGAAAAACTGTTTTTT
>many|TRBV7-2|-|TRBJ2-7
CASSPNGRDFSYEQYF
TGTGCCAGCAGCCCCAATGGCAGGGACTTCTCCTACGAGCAGTACTTC
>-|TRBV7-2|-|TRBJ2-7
CASSPGFGYGYEQCF
TGTGCCAGCAGCCCAGGGTTTGGCTATGGCTACGAGCAGTGCTTC
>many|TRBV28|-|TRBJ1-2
CASTRGSLYGYTF
TGTGCCAGCACCAGGGGTTCCCTCTATGGCTACACCTTC
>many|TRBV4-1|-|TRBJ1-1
CASSQKNLRAGRMNTEAFF
TGCGCCAGCAGCCAGAAAAATCTGAGGGCCGGCCGAATGAACACTGAAGCTTTCTTT